The following is a T cell receptor (beta chain) sequence with its context. This sample was included in a study of OX40 agonist ivuxolimab in advanced cancers. Background on the study: Partial responses were achieved by three patients, one with hepatocellular carcinoma and two with cutaneous melanoma.

The table came from immunoSEQ multiplex PCR; TCRdb's copy has only in-frame clones and leaves some out. The data show approximately 72,000 clones, around 88% seen once. The CDR3 has 19 residues. CDR1 SGHDT and CDR2 YYEEEE come from the germline V gene. Trimming took off 3 bases at V and 1 base at J, with 25 bases between the two ends. Sample: CD4+ or CD8+ T cells sorted from blood, taken in a trial of the OX40 agonist ivuxolimab. The receptor was derived from an adult with an advanced solid tumor such as melanoma, head and neck, liver or kidney cancer. This rearrangement joins TRBV5-6 to TRBJ1-1; D remains ambiguous. CDR3 DNA: TGTGCCAGCAGCTGGTTTCTCCCGAGGACCCCGGAGGCGAACACTGAAGCTTTCTTT. Translation: CASSWFLPRTPEANTEAFF.